The 32 T cell receptor beta chains below all came from one sample that was sequenced in a study of read filtering for tumor transcriptome and immune sequencing. From around 440 ng of RNA, a library with molecular barcoded alpha/delta and beta/gamma adaptors was made. One entry per CDR3 protein results from TCRdb running MiXCR on the reads. The sample consists of fewer than 75,000 distinct CDR3 sequences, 20% of them appearing once. Sequenced input: a population of CD138-negative cells sorted from bone marrow. These receptors came from a donor aged 40 or over with multiple myeloma.

This clonotype has at least ten counts. The gene calls are TRBV6-5 and TRBJ1-1; 7 bases are a match to TRBD1. Germline CDR1 and CDR2: MNHEY and SVGAGI. Trimming at V came to 6 bases and at J to 2 bases, leaving 6 bases not matched to a gene. The CDR3 is made up of 14 amino acids. The CDR3 bases are TGTGCCAGCAGCTACAGACAGGGTAACACTGAAGCTTTCTTT. It is translated as CASSYRQGNTEAFF.

This clonotype occurred many times. V usage is TRBV29-1 and J usage is TRBJ2-1, with TRBD2 identical over 11 bases. With V trimmed by 7 bases and J by 6 bases, 14 bases remained unmatched. Germline values: CDR1 SQVTM, CDR2 ANQGSEA. The CDR3 is made up of 16 amino acids. In DNA, the CDR3 is TGCAGCGCTCGCGCACTAGCGGGGGAGGAACCCAATGAGCAGTTCTTC. This codes for CSARALAGEEPNEQFF.

As for this clonotype: Just one base apart from a much larger clone, this may be a read error. The chain joins TRBV20-1 to TRBJ2-5, with D perhaps TRBD2 (6 bases). Germline CDR1 reads DFQATT; CDR2 reads SNEGSKA (reference sequence). CDR3 length: 14 amino acids. Trimming shortened V by 0 bases and J by 4 bases, and 12 bases separated the two germline ends. The CDR3 DNA reads as TGCAGTGCTAGAGACTTTGCGGGGAGAGAGACCCAGTACTTC. The encoded protein is CSARDFAGRETQYF.

This clonotype was detected many times. The chain combines TRBV11-3 with TRBJ1-1; 10 nucleotides match TRBD1. V lost 5 bases, J lost 3 bases, and 6 bases stayed unmatched. Germline CDR1 and CDR2: SGHNT and YENEEA. The CDR3 extends over 15 amino acids. The CDR3 sequence is CASSPRQGADTEAFF. In DNA form, the CDR3 reads TGTGCCAGCAGCCCGCGACAGGGGGCGGACACTGAAGCTTTCTTT.

This clonotype was seen repeatedly, ten times or more. The chain couples TRBV20-1 to TRBJ2-7; D assignment may be TRBD1 or TRBD2 (5 bases each). The V and J ends lost 3 bases and 3 bases respectively, with 12 bases between them. The CDR3 covers 13 residues. Germline V gene lookup returns CDR1 DFQATT and CDR2 SNEGSKA (reference sequence). CDR3 DNA sequence: TGCAGTGCTAGGGGGGTACCCAACTACGAGCAGTACTTC. Amino acid sequence: CSARGVPNYEQYF.

There are many counts of this clonotype. The chain combines TRBV20-1 with TRBJ2-7; TRBD1 matches at 7 bases. V gave up 6 bases and J gave up 1 base; unmatched junction bases: 12. This CDR3 has 15 amino acids. Germline V gives CDR1 DFQATT, CDR2 SNEGSKA (reference sequence). The CDR3 protein is CSATTGARGSYEQYF. As DNA, the CDR3 is TGCAGTGCAACTACAGGGGCCCGGGGTTCCTACGAGCAGTACTTC.

There are many counts of this clonotype. The V gene is TRBV27, the J gene TRBJ2-6, with 13 positions matching TRBD2. After removal of 5 bases from V and 0 bases from J, the junction contained 4 bases not matched to a gene. Germline V gives CDR1 MNHEY, CDR2 SMNVEV (reference sequence). The CDR3 loop spans 18 amino acids. The DNA for the CDR3 is TGTGCCAGCAGTCATAGACTAGCGGGAGGCTCTGGGGCCAACGTCCTGACTTTC. It encodes CASSHRLAGGSGANVLTF.

In its sample, this clonotype was seen many times. Its ends do not fully match the called genes, so a read error is possible. This chain links TRBV12-3 or TRBV12-4 with TRBJ2-3; D may be TRBD2 (5 bases). CDR3 length equals 13 residues. The CDR3 protein is CASSLALGELQTF. The DNA for the CDR3 is TGTGCCAGCAGTTTAGCGCTGGGAGAGCTCCAAACCTTT.

This clonotype has at least ten counts. This rearrangement joins TRBV7-8 to TRBJ2-7, with D tentatively TRBD1 or TRBD2 (5 bases each). In germline, CDR1 is SGHVS, CDR2 FQNEAQ. V lost 5 bases and J 3 bases, leaving 17 bases between the germline ends. This CDR3 has 15 amino acids. CDR3 DNA: TGTGCCAGCAGCCCCACGAGGGGCACCCGCTACGAGCAGTACTTC. Protein sequence: CASSPTRGTRYEQYF.

Many counts were recorded for this clonotype. CDR3 nucleotide sequence: TGTGCCAGCAGTTCTCCCGGGACAGCGTCCTCCTACAATGAGCAGTTCTTC. Translated, it gives CASSSPGTASSYNEQFF. The chain has TRBV28 and TRBJ2-1; 7 bases line up with TRBD1. The CDR3 runs 17 residues. V shed 4 bases and J 0 bases; nucleotides not matched to a gene: 9. Germline V gene sequence: CDR1 MDHEN, CDR2 SYDVKM.

This clonotype was detected many times. The CDR3 sequence is CASSLRQGIYNEQFF. The CDR3 nucleotides are TGTGCCAGCAGTCTCCGGCAGGGGATTTACAATGAGCAGTTCTTC. The chain combines TRBV6-5 with TRBJ2-1, with D possibly matching TRBD1 (6 bases). CDR3 size: 15 residues. The germline CDR1 and CDR2 sequences are MNHEY and SVGAGI. V shed 5 bases and J shed 4 bases, with 15 bases lying between them.

At least ten counts were recorded for this clonotype. The rearrangement links TRBV4-2 to TRBJ2-1, with 9 nucleotides matching TRBD2. CDR3 length: 15 residues. Losses at the gene ends were 4 bases for V and 0 bases for J; bases not matched to a gene: 1. CDR1 and CDR2 from the germline V gene are LGHNA and YNFKEQ. DNA of the CDR3: TGTGCCAGCAGCCTGGGACTAGCCTCCTACAATGAGCAGTTCTTC. Translation gives CASSLGLASYNEQFF.

The rearrangement joins TRBV7-2 to TRBJ2-3; D not certain. V was clipped by 4 bases and J by 4 bases, with 6 bases between them. The CDR3 totals 12 residues. The V gene's germline CDR1 is SGHTA and CDR2 FQGNSA. The CDR3 bases are TGTGCCAGCAGCTCTTTTCCAGATACGCAGTATTTT. Translated, it gives CASSSFPDTQYF.

This sequence joins TRBV20-1 and TRBJ1-1; D is unclear. The V end was cut by 8 bases, the J end by 0 bases, with 19 bases between. The CDR3 runs 15 residues. Germline assignment: CDR1 DFQATT and CDR2 SNEGSKA (reference sequence). CDR3 sequence: CSRSATPIMNTEAFF. The CDR3 bases are TGCAGTAGATCGGCGACGCCAATCATGAACACTGAAGCTTTCTTT.

This clonotype was observed many times. The chain has TRBV20-1 and TRBJ2-1, with 7 bases lining up with TRBD2. V lost 6 bases, J lost 1 base, and 6 bases stayed unmatched. The CDR3 consists of 14 residues. Germline V gene data show CDR1 as DFQATT and CDR2 as SNEGSKA (reference sequence). The CDR3 reads CSAAWGGSYNEQFF. CDR3 bases: TGCAGTGCCGCGTGGGGGGGATCCTACAATGAGCAGTTCTTC.

This clonotype was seen many times. The chain combines TRBV27 with TRBJ2-2, with D possibly TRBD1 on 5 matching bases. This CDR3 region has 14 residues. V was pared by 6 bases and J by 4 bases, with 12 bases between. Germline V lookup: CDR1 MNHEY, CDR2 SMNVEV (reference sequence). The CDR3 coding sequence is TGTGCCAGCAGACGGACGCAGGGCACCGGGGAGCTGTTTTTT. Amino acid sequence: CASRRTQGTGELFF.

This clonotype turned up a few times. This chain connects TRBV6-1 to TRBJ1-2; D gene uncertain. This CDR3 has 13 amino acids. The V gene lost 1 base and the J gene lost 6 bases, with 9 bases spanning the gap. Germline CDR1 reads MNHNS; CDR2 reads SASEGT. As DNA, the CDR3 is TGTGCCAGCAGTGAAGTAGGGTCTCATGGCTACACCTTC. Translation gives CASSEVGSHGYTF.

At least ten counts were recorded for this clonotype. The chain carries TRBV30 and TRBJ1-2; a weak D match, TRBD1 (5 bases). This CDR3 region has 11 residues. V shed 1 base and J shed 6 bases, with 6 bases lying between them. Germline values: CDR1 GTSNPN, CDR2 SVGIG (reference sequence). Written as DNA, the CDR3 is TGTGCCTGGAGTGAAGGGGATGGCTACACCTTC. It specifies CAWSEGDGYTF.

In its sample, this clonotype is medium-sized. The chain is built from TRBV27 and TRBJ2-1, with 7 bases fitting TRBD1. The V gene's germline CDR1 is MNHEY and CDR2 SMNVEV (reference sequence). The J segment lost 8 bases and the V segment lost 10 bases, leaving 14 bases of the junction unmatched. CDR3 length equals 14 residues. The DNA for the CDR3 is TGTGCCACCCAGGAACGACAGGGCCGGGATGAGCAGTTCTTC. It codes for CATQERQGRDEQFF.

About this clonotype itself: This may stem from a read error, because a much larger clone lies one nucleotide away. No conserved phenylalanine or tryptophan is present at the end of the CDR3, so a read error is the likely explanation. Because the CDR3's place on the DNA is in doubt, the DNA is left out and the CDR3 is given as listed by TCRdb. V gene TRBV2 combines with J gene TRBJ1-4; TRBD1, the table's D call, was not compared with the DNA. Termini included, the CDR3 measures 12 amino acids. From germline, CDR1 is SNHLY and CDR2 FYNNEI. CDR3 sequence: CASGTGVGGRFV.

The table lists this clonotype with a few counts. The gene calls are TRBV9 and TRBJ2-6, with a tentative D call TRBD2 (6 bases). From germline, CDR1 is SGDLS and CDR2 YYNGEE. The V end lost 4 bases, the J end lost 3 bases, and 14 bases lay between the germline ends. This CDR3 has 16 amino acids. Written as DNA, the CDR3 is TGTGCCAGCAGCACGCGGGGTACCGGTGGGGCCAACGTCCTGACTTTC. This codes for CASSTRGTGGANVLTF.

The rearrangement joins TRBV7-9 to TRBJ1-6, with 10 bases fitting TRBD1. Germline V gene data show CDR1 as SEHNR and CDR2 as FQNEAQ (reference sequence). With V trimmed by 5 bases and J by 7 bases, 8 bases remained unmatched. This CDR3 is built from 16 residues. CDR3 in DNA: TGTGCCAGCAGCCACACGGACAGGGGGTTAAATTCACCCCTCCACTTT. Amino acid sequence: CASSHTDRGLNSPLHF.

This clonotype was detected ten times or more. This chain uses TRBV20-1 with TRBJ2-1, with 9 bases aligning to TRBD1. V was clipped by 3 bases and J by 3 bases; unmatched bases: 6. The V gene's germline CDR1 is DFQATT and CDR2 SNEGSKA (reference sequence). This CDR3 has 15 amino acids. CDR3: CSARQDRGFYNEQFF. DNA of the CDR3: TGCAGTGCTAGGCAGGACAGGGGATTCTACAATGAGCAGTTCTTC.

By share of the sample, this clonotype is medium-sized. This chain connects TRBV6-5 to TRBJ2-3; 13 bases are shared with TRBD2. Germline values: CDR1 MNHEY, CDR2 SVGAGI. This CDR3 comprises 15 residues. The junction had 2 bases not matched to a gene; V was cut back by 3 bases and J by 5 bases. In DNA, the CDR3 is TGTGCCAGCAGTTATCGGACTAGCGGGGGAGATACGCAGTATTTT. The encoded protein is CASSYRTSGGDTQYF.

In this sample, this clonotype turned up many times. The V call is TRBV29-1, the J call TRBJ1-1; D gene ambiguous. This CDR3 is built from 13 residues. V dropped 6 bases and J dropped 1 base, with 12 bases sitting between them. CDR1 and CDR2 (germline): SQVTM, ANQGSEA. This CDR3 is CSVQFWENTEAFF. In nucleotides, the CDR3 is TGCAGCGTCCAGTTCTGGGAGAACACTGAAGCTTTCTTT.

Comments on this clonotype: A much larger clone sits a single nucleotide away, making a read error possible. The gene calls are TRBV20-1 and TRBJ1-4; D perhaps matches TRBD2 (6 bases). The DNA end is a closer match to TRBJ2-3, so the J assignment may be wrong. This CDR3 region has 15 residues. Per germline, CDR1 DFQATT and CDR2 SNEGSKA (reference sequence). The CDR3 protein is CSAHRTIGLTDTQYF. The CDR3 DNA is TGCAGTGCTCACCGGACTATCGGGCTCACAGATACGCAGTATTTT.

A note on this clonotype: A read error may account for a junction end that differs from germline. The rearrangement joins TRBV5-1 to TRBJ1-1; D may be TRBD1 (5 bases). CDR3 size: 15 residues. Germline V CDR1 and CDR2: SGHRS, YFSETQ. CDR3 bases: TGCGCCAGCAGCTTGGAATATAAGGGGATGCCTGAAGTTTTCTTT. Protein: CASSLEYKGMPEVFF.

The V call is TRBV6-1, the J call TRBJ1-5; TRBD1 aligns across 7 bases. V shed 4 bases and J 2 bases; nucleotides not matched to a gene: 2. CDR3 length: 14 residues. From germline, CDR1 is MNHNS and CDR2 SASEGT. The CDR3 protein is CASSGTGGNQPQHF. Written as DNA, the CDR3 is TGTGCCAGCAGTGGCACAGGGGGCAATCAGCCCCAGCATTTT.

Only a few counts were recorded for this clonotype. The rearrangement links TRBV29-1 to TRBJ2-3; the D gene is possibly TRBD2 (7 bases). The CDR3 spans 13 residues. Germline CDR1 SQVTM, CDR2 ANQGSEA. The ends were cut back, 7 bases at V and 3 bases at J, with 14 bases in the middle. DNA for the CDR3: TGCAGCGGGGGGGGCGGGGAGACAGATACGCAGTATTTT. It yields the protein CSGGGGETDTQYF.

This clonotype was recorded a few times. The chain recombines TRBV30 with TRBJ1-5; D perhaps matches TRBD1 (5 bases). Germline CDR1 and CDR2: GTSNPN and SVGIG (reference sequence). This CDR3 has 15 amino acids. The ends were cut back, 1 base at V and 0 bases at J, with 10 bases in the middle. CDR3 nucleotides: TGTGCCTGGAGTGGGACAATGGATAGCAATCAGCCCCAGCATTTT. Protein sequence: CAWSGTMDSNQPQHF.

This clonotype was found a few times. A much larger clone lies a single base off, so this may be a read error. The chain is built from TRBV20-1 and TRBJ1-6, with 8 bases aligning to TRBD1. Losses at the gene ends were 8 bases for V and 5 bases for J; bases not matched to a gene: 11. CDR1 is DFQATT, CDR2 SNEGSKA, per germline (reference sequence). The CDR3 is 15 amino acids. CDR3 loop: CSSRTQTGDNSPLHF. CDR3 coding DNA: TGCAGTTCTCGGACCCAGACAGGGGATAATTCACCCCTCCACTTT.

There are many counts of this clonotype. The genes are TRBV28 and TRBJ2-2, with TRBD1 matching 10 bases. With 9 bases clipped from V and 0 bases from J, the junction kept 16 bases outside the gene matches. This CDR3 has 19 amino acids. CDR1 and CDR2 from the germline V gene are MDHEN and SYDVKM. The CDR3 spells CASFPAGQGVFSNTGELFF. For the CDR3, the DNA is TGTGCCAGTTTCCCGGCAGGACAGGGGGTTTTCTCGAACACCGGGGAGCTGTTTTTT. The full variable domain, with the rest looked up from reference TRBV28 and TRBJ2-2, is DVKVTQSSRYLVKRTGEKVFLECVQDMDHENMFWYRQDPGLGLRLIYFSYDVKMKEKGDIPEGYSVSREKKERFSLILESASTNQTSMYLCASFPAGQGVFSNTGELFFGEGSRLTVL.